This T cell receptor (beta chain) is from a study of blood T cell repertoires in COVID-19. CDR1 GTSNPN and CDR2 SVGIG come from the germline V gene (reference sequence). This CDR3 spans 15 amino acids. V lost 3 bases, J lost 0 bases, and 4 bases stayed unmatched. Method: immunoSEQ multiplex PCR; TCRdb's copy keeps in-frame clones and lacks some. This table holds tens of thousands of clones, around 85% found once. The sample was peripheral blood. The chain recombines TRBV30 with TRBJ2-7; 11 nucleotides agree with TRBD1. The sequence was obtained from a woman aged 55-69 years with acute or convalescent COVID-19. CDR3 loop: CAWSLDRGPSYEQYF. Here the CDR3 DNA reads TGTGCCTGGAGCCTGGACAGGGGGCCCTCCTACGAGCAGTACTTC.